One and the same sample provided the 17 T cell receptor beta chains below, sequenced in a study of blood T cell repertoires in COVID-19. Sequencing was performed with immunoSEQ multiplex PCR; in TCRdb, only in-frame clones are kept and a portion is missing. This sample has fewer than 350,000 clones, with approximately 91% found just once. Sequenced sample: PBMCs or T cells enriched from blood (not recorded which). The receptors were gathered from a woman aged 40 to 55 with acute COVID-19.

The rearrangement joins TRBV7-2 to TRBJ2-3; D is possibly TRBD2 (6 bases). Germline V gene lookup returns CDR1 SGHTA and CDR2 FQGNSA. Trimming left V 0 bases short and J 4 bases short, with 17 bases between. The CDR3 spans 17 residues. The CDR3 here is CASSLAYSGKGADTQYF. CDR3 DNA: TGTGCCAGCAGCTTAGCGTATAGCGGAAAAGGCGCAGATACGCAGTATTTT.

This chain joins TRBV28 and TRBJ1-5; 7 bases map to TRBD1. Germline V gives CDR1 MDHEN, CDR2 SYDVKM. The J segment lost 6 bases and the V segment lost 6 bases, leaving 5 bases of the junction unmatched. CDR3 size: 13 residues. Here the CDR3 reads CASREGAGQPQHF. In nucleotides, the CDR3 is TGTGCCAGCAGAGAGGGGGCAGGTCAGCCCCAGCATTTT.

The DNA of the CDR3 is TGTGCCAGCTCCCGGACAGGGGTTGAGCAGTACTTC. This codes for CASSRTGVEQYF. V usage is TRBV28 and J usage is TRBJ2-7; TRBD1 matches at 9 bases. Unmatched junction bases numbered 6, after V lost 8 bases and J lost 7 bases. Germline V gene data show CDR1 as MDHEN and CDR2 as SYDVKM. The CDR3 totals 12 residues.

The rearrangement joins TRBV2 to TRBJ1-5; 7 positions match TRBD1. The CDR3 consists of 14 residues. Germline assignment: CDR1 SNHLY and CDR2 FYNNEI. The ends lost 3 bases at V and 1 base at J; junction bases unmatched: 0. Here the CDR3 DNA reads TGTGCCAGCAGTGAGGACAGGAGCAATCAGCCCCAGCATTTT. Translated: CASSEDRSNQPQHF.

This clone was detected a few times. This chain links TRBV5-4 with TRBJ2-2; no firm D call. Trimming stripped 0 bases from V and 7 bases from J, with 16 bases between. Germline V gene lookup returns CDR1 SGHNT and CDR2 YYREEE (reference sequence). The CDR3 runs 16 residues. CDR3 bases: TGTGCCAGCAGCTTGGGTAGAGGCGGCCCCGGCGGGGAGCTGTTTTTT. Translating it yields CASSLGRGGPGGELFF.

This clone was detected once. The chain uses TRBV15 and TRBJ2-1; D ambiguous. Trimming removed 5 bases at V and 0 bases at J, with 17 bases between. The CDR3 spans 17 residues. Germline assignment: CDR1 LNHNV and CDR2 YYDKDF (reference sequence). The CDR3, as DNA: TGTGCCACCAGCCAGAGATCTGGGCCAGTCTCCTACAATGAGCAGTTCTTC. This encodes CATSQRSGPVSYNEQFF.

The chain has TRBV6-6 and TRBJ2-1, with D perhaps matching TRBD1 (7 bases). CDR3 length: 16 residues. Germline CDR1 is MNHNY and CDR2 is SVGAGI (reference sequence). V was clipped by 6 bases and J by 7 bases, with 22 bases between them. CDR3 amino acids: CASSPTGTRGGNEQFF. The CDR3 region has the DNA TGTGCCAGCAGCCCGACAGGGACGCGTGGGGGGAATGAGCAGTTCTTC.

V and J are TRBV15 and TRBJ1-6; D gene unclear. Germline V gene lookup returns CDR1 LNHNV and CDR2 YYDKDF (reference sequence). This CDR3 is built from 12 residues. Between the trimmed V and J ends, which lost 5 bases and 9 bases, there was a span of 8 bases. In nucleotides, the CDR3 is TGTGCCACCAGCCCCGCGGGTTCACCCCTCCACTTT. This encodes CATSPAGSPLHF. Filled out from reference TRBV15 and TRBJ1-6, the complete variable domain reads DAMVIQNPRYQVTQFGKPVTLSCSQTLNHNVMYWYQQKSSQAPKLLFHYYDKDFNNEADTPDNFQSRRPNTSFCFLDIRSPGLGDTAMYLCATSPAGSPLHFGNGTRLTVT.

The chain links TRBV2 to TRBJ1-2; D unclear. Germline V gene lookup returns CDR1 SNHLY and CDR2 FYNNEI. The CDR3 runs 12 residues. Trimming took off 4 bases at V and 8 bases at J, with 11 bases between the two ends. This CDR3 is CASSVTPGGYTF. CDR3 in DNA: TGTGCCAGCAGTGTAACCCCCGGGGGCTACACCTTC. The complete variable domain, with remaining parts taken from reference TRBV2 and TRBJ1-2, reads EPEVTQTPSHQVTQMGQEVILRCVPISNHLYFYWYRQILGQKVEFLVSFYNNEISEKSEIFDDQFSVERPDGSNFTLKIRSTKLEDSAMYFCASSVTPGGYTFGSGTRLTVV.

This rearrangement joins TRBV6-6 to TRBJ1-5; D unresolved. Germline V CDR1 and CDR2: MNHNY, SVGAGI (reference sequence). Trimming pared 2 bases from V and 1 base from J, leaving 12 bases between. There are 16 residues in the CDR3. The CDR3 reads CASSYRPQMSNQPQHF. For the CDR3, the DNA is TGTGCCAGCAGTTACCGTCCCCAGATGAGCAATCAGCCCCAGCATTTT.

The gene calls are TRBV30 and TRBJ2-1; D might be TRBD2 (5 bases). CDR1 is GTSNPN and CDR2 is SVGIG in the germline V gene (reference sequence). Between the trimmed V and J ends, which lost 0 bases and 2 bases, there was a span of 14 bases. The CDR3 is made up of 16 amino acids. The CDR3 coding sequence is TGTGCCTGGAGTGTTACGGGGTCCAAACCCTACAATGAGCAGTTCTTC. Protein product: CAWSVTGSKPYNEQFF.

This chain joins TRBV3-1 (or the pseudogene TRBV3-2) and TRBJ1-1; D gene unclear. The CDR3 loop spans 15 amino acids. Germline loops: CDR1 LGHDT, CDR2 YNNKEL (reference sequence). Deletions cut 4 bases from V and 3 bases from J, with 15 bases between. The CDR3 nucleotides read TGTGCCAGCAGCCCCCGCGGCGAGGTAGACACTGAAGCTTTCTTT. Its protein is CASSPRGEVDTEAFF.

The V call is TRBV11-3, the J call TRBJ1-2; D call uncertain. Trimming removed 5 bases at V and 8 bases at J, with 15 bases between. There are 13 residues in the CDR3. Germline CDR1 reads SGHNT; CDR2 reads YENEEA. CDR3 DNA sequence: TGTGCCAGCAGCGCCACAGCGGGTCGCGGCTACACCTTC. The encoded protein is CASSATAGRGYTF. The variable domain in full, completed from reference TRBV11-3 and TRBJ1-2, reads EAGVVQSPRYKIIEKKQPVAFWCNPISGHNTLYWYLQNLGQGPELLIRYENEEAVDDSQLPKDRFSAERLKGVDSTLKIQPAELGDSAVYLCASSATAGRGYTFGSGTRLTVV.

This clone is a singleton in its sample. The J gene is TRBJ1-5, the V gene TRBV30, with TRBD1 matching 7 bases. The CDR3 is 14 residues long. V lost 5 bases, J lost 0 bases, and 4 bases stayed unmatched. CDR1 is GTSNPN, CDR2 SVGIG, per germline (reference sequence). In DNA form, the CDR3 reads TGTGCCTGGGCGACAGGGACTAGCAATCAGCCCCAGCATTTT. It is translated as CAWATGTSNQPQHF.

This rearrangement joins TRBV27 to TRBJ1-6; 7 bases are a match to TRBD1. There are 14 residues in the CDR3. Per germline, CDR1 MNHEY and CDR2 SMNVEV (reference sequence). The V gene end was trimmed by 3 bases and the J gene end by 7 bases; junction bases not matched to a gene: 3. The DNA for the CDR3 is TGTGCCAGCAGTTTGGACAGGTCCAATTCACCCCTCCACTTT. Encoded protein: CASSLDRSNSPLHF.

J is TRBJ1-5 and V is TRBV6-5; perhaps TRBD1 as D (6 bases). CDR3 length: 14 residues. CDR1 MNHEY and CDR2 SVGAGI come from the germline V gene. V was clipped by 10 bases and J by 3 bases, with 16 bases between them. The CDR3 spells CATASGQFNQPQHF. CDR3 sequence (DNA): TGTGCCACCGCGTCTGGACAGTTCAATCAGCCCCAGCATTTT.

CDR3 region: CASSSGHSGNTIYF. CDR3 coding DNA: TGTGCCAGCAGCTCAGGACACTCTGGAAACACCATATATTTT. This chain uses TRBV7-2 with TRBJ1-3; a possible D gene is TRBD1 (5 bases). Trimming removed 4 bases at V and 0 bases at J, with 7 bases between. The CDR3 sequence is 14 residues long. In germline, CDR1 is SGHTA, CDR2 FQGNSA.